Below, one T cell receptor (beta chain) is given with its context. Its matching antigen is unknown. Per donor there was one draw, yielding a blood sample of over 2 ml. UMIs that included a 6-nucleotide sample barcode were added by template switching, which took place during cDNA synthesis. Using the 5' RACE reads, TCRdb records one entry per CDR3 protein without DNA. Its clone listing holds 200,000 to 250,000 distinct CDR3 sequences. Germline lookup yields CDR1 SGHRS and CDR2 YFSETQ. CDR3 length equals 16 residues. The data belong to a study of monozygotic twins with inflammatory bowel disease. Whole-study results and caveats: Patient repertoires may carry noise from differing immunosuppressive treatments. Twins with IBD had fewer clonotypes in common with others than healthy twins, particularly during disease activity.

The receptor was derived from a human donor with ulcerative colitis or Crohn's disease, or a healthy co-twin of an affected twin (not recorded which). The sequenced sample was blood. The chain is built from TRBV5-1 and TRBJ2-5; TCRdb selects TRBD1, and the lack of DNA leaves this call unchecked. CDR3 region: CASSLEWGAVQETQYF.